The sequence of this T cell receptor (beta chain) was determined in a study of beta chain features in type 1 diabetes. This clone was seen at least ten times. Germline V gene lookup returns CDR1 MNHEY and CDR2 SMNVEV (reference sequence). The CDR3 is 14 amino acids. V was shortened by 5 bases and J by 1 base, with 11 bases between the two germline ends. Isolated RNA was reverse transcribed in full, so expressed TCRB transcripts were sequenced. TCRdb's table, derived via immunoSEQ multiplex PCR, lists solely in-frame clones and lacks some. The repertoire holds 240,000 or so clones, with 25% to 30% as singletons.

This rearrangement joins TRBV27 to TRBJ2-5, with D possibly TRBD1 on 5 matching bases. Sequenced sample: central memory CD4+ T cells from blood. This sequence originates from a man younger than 45 in good health. The CDR3 protein is CASSPRQLQETQYF. In DNA, the CDR3 is TGTGCCAGCAGTCCCCGACAGCTCCAAGAGACCCAGTACTTC.